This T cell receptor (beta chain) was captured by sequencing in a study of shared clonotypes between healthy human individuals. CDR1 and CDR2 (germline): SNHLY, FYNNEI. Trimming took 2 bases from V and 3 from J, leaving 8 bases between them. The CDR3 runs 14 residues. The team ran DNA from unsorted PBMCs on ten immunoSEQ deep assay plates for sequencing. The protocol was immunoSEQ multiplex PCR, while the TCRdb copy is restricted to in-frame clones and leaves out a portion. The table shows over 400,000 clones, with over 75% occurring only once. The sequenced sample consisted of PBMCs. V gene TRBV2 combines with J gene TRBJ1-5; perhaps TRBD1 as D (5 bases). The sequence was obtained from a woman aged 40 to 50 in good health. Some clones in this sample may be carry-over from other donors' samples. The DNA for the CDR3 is TGTGCCAGCAGTGAAATCAGGGACAATCAGCCCCAGCATTTT. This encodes CASSEIRDNQPQHF.